The entry below describes one TCR beta chain. Antigen: not known. TCRdb's table, derived via immunoSEQ multiplex PCR, lists solely in-frame clones and lacks some. The data hold around 52,000 clones, with more than 75% observed a single time. In germline, CDR1 is KGHDR, CDR2 SFDVKD. V shed 4 bases and J shed 8 bases, with 11 bases lying between them. The CDR3 loop spans 13 amino acids. The sample originates from a study of T cell responses to AZD1222 COVID-19 vaccine. Study-wide results and limits: Donors were mostly white British, more females; clonal diversity possibly underestimated. An increase in Spike-specific TCR breadth and depth was observed after two AZD1222 doses. In the spike-specific TCR repertoire, nearly half reportedly target unmutated variant regions. Spike-wide coverage was observed for vaccine-associated CD4 TCRs, with dominant responses at 160-218 and 743-854.

The source material was peripheral blood, sampled on day 0 of AZD1222 vaccination. The V gene is TRBV24-1, the J gene TRBJ2-1; maybe TRBD2 (6 bases). The sequence was obtained from an adult in good health. The CDR3 DNA is TGTGCCACCAGTGACGCCCGGAGGGATGAGCAGTTCTTC. Translating it yields CATSDARRDEQFF.